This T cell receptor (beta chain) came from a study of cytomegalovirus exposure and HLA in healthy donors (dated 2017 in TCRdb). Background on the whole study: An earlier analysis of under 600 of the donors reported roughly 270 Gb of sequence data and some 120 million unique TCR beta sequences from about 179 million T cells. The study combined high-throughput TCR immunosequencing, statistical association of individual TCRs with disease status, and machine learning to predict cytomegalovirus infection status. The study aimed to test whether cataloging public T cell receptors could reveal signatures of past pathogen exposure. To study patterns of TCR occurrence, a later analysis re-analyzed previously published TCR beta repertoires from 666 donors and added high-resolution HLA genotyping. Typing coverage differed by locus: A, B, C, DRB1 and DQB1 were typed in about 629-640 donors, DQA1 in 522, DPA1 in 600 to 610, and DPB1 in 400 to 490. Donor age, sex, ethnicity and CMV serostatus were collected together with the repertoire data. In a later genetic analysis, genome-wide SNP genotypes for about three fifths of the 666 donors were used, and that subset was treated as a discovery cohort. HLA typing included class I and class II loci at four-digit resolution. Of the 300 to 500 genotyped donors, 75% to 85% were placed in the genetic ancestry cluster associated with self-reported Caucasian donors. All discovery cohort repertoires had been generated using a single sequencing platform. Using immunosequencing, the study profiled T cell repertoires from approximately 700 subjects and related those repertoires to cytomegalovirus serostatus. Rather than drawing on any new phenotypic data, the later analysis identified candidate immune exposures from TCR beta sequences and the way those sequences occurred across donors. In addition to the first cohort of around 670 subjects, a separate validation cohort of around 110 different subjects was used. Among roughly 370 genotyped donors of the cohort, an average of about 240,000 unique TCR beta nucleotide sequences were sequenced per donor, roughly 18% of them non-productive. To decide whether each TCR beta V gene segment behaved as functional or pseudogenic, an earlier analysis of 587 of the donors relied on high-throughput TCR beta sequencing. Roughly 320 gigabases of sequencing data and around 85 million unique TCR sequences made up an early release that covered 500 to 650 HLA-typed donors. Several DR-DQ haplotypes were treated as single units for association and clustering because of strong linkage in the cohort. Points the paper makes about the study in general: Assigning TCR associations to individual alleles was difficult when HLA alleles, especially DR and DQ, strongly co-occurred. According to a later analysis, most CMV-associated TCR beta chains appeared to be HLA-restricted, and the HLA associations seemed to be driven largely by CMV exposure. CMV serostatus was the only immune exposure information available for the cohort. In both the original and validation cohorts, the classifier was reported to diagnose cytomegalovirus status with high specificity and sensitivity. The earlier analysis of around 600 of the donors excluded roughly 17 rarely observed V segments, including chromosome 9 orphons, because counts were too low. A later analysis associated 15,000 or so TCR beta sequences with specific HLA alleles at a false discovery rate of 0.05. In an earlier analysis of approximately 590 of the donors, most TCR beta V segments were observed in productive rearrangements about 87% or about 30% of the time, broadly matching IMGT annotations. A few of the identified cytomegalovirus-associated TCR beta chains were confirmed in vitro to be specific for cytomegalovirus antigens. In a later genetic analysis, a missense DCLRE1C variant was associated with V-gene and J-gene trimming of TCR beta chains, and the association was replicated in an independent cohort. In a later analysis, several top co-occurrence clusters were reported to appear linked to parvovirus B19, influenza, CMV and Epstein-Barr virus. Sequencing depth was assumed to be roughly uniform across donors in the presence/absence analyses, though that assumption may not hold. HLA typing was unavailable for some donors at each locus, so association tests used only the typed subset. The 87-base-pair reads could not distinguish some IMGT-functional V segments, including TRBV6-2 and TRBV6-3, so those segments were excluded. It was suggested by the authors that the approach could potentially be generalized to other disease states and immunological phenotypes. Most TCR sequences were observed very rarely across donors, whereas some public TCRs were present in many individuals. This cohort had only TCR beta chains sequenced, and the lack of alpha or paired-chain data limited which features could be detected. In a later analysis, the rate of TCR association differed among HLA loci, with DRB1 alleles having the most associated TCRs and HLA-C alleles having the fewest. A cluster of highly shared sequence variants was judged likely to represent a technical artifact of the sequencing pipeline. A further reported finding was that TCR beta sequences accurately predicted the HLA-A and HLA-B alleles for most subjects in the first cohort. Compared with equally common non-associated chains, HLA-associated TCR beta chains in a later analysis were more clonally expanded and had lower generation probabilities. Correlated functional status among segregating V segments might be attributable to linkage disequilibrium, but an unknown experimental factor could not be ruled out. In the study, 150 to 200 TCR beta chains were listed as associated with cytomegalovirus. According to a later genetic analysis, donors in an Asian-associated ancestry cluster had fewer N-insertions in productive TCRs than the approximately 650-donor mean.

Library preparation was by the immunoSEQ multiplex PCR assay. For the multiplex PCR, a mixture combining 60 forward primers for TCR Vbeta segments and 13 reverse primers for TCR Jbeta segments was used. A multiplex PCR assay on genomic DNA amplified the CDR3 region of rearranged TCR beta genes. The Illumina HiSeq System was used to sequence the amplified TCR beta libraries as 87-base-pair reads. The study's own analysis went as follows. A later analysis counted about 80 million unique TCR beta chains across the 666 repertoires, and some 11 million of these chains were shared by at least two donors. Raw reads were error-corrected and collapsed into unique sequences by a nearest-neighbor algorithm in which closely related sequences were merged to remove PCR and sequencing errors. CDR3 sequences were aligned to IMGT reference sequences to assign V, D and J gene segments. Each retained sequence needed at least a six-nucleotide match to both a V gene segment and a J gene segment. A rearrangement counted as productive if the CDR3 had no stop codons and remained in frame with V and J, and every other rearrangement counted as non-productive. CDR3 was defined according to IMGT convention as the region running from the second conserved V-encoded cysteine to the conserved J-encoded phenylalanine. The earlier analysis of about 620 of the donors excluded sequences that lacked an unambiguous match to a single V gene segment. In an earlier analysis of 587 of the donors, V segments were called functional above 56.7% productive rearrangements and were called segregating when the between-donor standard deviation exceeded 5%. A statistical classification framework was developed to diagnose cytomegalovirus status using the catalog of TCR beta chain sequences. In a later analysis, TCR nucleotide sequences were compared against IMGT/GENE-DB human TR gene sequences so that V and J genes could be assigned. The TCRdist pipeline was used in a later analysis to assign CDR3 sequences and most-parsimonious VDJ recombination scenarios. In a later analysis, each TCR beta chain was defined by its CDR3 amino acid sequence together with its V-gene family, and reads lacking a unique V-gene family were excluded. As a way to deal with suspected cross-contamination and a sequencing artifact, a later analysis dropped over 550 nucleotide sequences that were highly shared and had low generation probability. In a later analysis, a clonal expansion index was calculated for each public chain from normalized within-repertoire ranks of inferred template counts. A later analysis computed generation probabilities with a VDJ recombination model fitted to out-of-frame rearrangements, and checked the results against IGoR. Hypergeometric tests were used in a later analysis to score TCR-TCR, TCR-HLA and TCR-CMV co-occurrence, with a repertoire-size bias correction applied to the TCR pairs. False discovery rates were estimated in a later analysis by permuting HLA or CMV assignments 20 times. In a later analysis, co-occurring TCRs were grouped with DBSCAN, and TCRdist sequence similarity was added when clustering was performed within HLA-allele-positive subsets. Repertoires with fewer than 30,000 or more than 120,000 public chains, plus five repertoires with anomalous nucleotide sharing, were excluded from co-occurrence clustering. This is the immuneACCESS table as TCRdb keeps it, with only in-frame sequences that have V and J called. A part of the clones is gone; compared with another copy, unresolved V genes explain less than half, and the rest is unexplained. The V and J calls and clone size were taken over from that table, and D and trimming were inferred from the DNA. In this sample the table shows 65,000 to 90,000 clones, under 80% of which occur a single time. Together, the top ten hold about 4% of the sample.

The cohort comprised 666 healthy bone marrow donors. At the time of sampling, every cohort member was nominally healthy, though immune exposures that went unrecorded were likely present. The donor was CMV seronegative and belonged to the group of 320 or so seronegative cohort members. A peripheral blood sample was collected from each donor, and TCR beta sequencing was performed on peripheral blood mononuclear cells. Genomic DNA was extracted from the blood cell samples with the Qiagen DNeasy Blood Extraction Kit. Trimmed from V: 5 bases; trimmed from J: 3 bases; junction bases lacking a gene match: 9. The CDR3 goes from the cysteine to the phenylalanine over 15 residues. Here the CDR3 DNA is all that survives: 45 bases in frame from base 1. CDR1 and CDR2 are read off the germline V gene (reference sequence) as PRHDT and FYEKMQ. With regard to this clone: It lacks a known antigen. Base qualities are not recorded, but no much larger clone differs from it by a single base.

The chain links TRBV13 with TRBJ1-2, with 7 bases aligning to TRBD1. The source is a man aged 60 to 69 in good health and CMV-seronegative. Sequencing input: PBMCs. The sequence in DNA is TGTGCCAGCAGCAGCCTTTGGGGACAGCACTATGGCTACACCTTC. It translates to CASSSLWGQHYGYTF.